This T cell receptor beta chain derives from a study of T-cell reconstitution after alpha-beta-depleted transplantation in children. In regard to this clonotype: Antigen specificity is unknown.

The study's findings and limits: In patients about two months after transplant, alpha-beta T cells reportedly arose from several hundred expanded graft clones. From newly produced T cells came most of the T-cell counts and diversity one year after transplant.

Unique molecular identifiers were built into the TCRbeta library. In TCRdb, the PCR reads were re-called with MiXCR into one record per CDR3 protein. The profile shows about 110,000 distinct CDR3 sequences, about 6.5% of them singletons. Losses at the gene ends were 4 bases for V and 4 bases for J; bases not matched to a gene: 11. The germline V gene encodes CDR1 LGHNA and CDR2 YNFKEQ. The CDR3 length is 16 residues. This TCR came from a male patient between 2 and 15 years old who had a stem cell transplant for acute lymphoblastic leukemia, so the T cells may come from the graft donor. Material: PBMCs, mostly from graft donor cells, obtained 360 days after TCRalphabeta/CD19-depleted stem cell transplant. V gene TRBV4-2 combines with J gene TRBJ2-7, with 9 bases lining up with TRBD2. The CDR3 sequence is CASSRRFSGSNYEQYF. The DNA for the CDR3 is TGTGCCAGCAGCCGACGATTTAGCGGGAGTAATTACGAGCAGTACTTC.